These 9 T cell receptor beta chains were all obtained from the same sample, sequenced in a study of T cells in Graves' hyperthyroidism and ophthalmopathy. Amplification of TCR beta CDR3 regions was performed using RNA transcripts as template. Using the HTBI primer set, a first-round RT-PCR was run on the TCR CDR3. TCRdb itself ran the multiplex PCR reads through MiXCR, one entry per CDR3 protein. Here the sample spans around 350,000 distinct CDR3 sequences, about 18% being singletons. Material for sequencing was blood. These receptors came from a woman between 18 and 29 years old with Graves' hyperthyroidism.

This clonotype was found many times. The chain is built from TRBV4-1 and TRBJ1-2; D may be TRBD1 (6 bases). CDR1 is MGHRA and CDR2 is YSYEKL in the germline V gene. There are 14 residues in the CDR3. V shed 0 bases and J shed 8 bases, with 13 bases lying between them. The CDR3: CASSQDRGEDGYTF. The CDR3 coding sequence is TGCGCCAGCAGCCAAGACAGGGGAGAAGACGGCTACACCTTC.

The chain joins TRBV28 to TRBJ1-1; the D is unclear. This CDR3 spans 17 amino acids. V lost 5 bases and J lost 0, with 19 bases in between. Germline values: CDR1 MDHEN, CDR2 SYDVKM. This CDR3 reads CASSPRSIGRLNTEAFF. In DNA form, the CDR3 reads TGTGCCAGCAGTCCTCGTTCAATCGGCAGACTGAACACTGAAGCTTTCTTT.

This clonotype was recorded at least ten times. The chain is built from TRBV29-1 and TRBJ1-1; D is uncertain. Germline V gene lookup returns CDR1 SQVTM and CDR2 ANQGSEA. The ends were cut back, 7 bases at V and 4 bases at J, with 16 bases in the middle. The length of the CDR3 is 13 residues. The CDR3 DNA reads TGCAGCGCGGCGCCTGTCCTGAGCACTGAAGCTTTCTTT. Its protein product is CSAAPVLSTEAFF.

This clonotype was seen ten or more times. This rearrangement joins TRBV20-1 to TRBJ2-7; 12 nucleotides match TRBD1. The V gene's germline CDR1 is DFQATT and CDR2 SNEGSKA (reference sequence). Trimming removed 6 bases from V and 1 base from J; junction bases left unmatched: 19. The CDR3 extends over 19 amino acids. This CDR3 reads CSASGGGQGALIASYEQYF. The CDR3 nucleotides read TGCAGTGCGAGCGGAGGGGGACAGGGGGCGCTTATAGCTTCCTACGAGCAGTACTTC.

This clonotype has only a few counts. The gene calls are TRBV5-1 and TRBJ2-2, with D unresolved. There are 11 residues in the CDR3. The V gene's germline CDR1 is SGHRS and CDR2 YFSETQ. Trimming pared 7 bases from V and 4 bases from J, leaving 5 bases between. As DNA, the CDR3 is TGCGCCAGCTTGGGCACCGGGGAGCTGTTTTTT. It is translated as CASLGTGELFF.

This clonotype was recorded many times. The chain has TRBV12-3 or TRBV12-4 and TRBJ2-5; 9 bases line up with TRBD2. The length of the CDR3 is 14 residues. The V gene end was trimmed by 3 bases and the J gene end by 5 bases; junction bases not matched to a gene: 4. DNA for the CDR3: TGTGCCAGCAGTTTTGGGGCGGGGGGGGAGACCCAGTACTTC. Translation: CASSFGAGGETQYF.

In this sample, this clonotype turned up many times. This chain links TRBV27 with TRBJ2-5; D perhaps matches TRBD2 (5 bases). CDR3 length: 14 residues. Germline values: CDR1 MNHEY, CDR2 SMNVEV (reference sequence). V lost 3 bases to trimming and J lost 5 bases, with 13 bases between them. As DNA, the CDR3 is TGTGCCAGCAGTTTCGTGCCTAGCTCGGAGACCCAGTACTTC. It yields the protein CASSFVPSSETQYF.

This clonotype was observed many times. The CDR3: CASRVQGATDTIYF. CDR3 DNA sequence: TGTGCCAGCAGGGTACAGGGGGCGACGGACACCATATATTTT. The chain joins TRBV6-1 to TRBJ1-3, with TRBD1 matching over 9 bases. The CDR3 length is 14 residues. The junction had 8 bases not matched to a gene; V was cut back by 6 bases and J by 8 bases. CDR1 MNHNS and CDR2 SASEGT come from the germline V gene.

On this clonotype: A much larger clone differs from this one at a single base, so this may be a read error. The CDR3 DNA is TGTGCCACCAGCAGAGGGGGATTATACCAAGAGACCAAGTACTTC. This sequence encodes CATSRGGLYQETKYF. The V call is TRBV15, the J call TRBJ2-5; no reliable D call. The CDR3 consists of 15 residues. Germline loops: CDR1 LNHNV, CDR2 YYDKDF (reference sequence).